This T cell receptor beta chain was recorded in a study of early T cells in non-severe SARS-CoV-2 infection. Study context: Sequencing of bulk RNA from unsorted whole blood was done, without chain pairing.

This clonotype was found many times. CDR3 size: 14 residues. Germline assignment: CDR1 MNHEY and CDR2 SVGAGI. V lost 6 bases to trimming and J lost 0 bases, with 10 bases between them. Unique molecular identifier tags were affixed to discrete cDNA molecules. TCRdb called the 5' RACE reads again in MiXCR, with one record for every CDR3 protein. The top ten hold approximately 0.92% of the sample, which has about 27,000 distinct CDR3 sequences, 5% to 7% seen once. The sample taken for sequencing was whole blood. The source of this sequence is an adult who was a healthcare worker with PCR-confirmed SARS-CoV-2 infection or an uninfected control (not recorded which). V gene TRBV6-5 combines with J gene TRBJ2-3; D unclear. For the CDR3, the DNA is TGTGCCAGCAGCAAAGGGCCCAGCACAGATACGCAGTATTTT. This sequence encodes CASSKGPSTDTQYF.